This T cell receptor (beta chain) was retrieved from a study of early T cells in non-severe SARS-CoV-2 infection. TCRdb analysed the 5' RACE reads with MiXCR anew, one entry per CDR3 protein. The sample yields tens of thousands of distinct CDR3 sequences, 12% seen once. The length of the CDR3 is 16 residues. V shed 4 bases and J 8 bases; nucleotides not matched to a gene: 9. CDR1 and CDR2 (germline): MNHNS, SASEGT. There are a few counts of this clonotype. This clonotype originated in an adult who was a healthcare worker with PCR-confirmed SARS-CoV-2 infection or an uninfected control (not recorded which). This chain uses TRBV6-1 with TRBJ2-1; 12 bases agree with TRBD2. The sample taken for sequencing was whole blood. CDR3 DNA: TGTGCCAGCAGTGGGGGACTAGCGGGCGGGGAGCATGAGCAGTTCTTC. Translating gives CASSGGLAGGEHEQFF.